One and the same sample provided the 29 T cell receptor beta chains below, sequenced in a study of spatial heterogeneity in lung cancer. Regarding time point: blood at routine non-recurrence follow-up after resection. TCRdb ran MiXCR on the 5' RACE reads and lists one entry per CDR3 protein. The top ten clones hold approximately 21% of a sample with tens of thousands of distinct CDR3 sequences, 9% to 10% of them seen once. This material consisted of PBMCs, taken at follow-up. Source of these receptors: a male donor with early-stage non-small cell lung cancer.

This clonotype was detected a few times. The V and J genes are TRBV19 and TRBJ2-1, with 10 bases that match TRBD2. CDR3 length: 16 residues. V was pared by 1 base and J by 12 bases, with 12 bases of the junction left unmatched. The V gene's germline CDR1 is LNHDA and CDR2 SQIVND (reference sequence). CDR3 nucleotides: TGTGCCAGTAGTATAGGGGAACTAGCGGGGCGGAAGGGGCAGTTCTTC. This encodes CASSIGELAGRKGQFF.

This clonotype was found many times. The chain uses TRBV7-2 and TRBJ2-5; weak D call: TRBD1 (6 bases). Trimming took off 4 bases at V and 14 bases at J, with 17 bases between the two ends. CDR1 is SGHTA, CDR2 FQGNSA, per germline. The CDR3 has 12 amino acids. The CDR3 region has the DNA TGTGCCAGCAGCTCCAGTCAGGGGTCCTTCTACTTC. Amino acids: CASSSSQGSFYF.

This clonotype was seen repeatedly, ten times or more. The chain is built from TRBV19 and TRBJ1-5, with TRBD1 identical over 8 bases. The germline V gene has CDR1 LNHDA and CDR2 SQIVND (reference sequence). V lost 2 bases to trimming and J lost 7 bases; unmatched junction nucleotides: 4. The CDR3 totals 14 residues. CDR3 DNA: TGTGCCAGTAGTATACAGGGGGCACGACAGCCCCAGCATTTT. Its protein is CASSIQGARQPQHF.

The rearrangement links TRBV2 to TRBJ1-1; weak D call: TRBD1 (5 bases). Germline lookup yields CDR1 SNHLY and CDR2 FYNNEI. The CDR3 runs 14 residues. With 5 bases removed from V and 1 base from J, the gap between germline ends came to 11 bases. This chain's CDR3 is CASSPPRGNTEAFF. CDR3 DNA sequence: TGTGCCAGCAGTCCCCCAAGGGGGAACACTGAAGCTTTCTTT.

This clonotype was counted ten times or more. This rearrangement joins TRBV29-1 to TRBJ2-5; D unclear. Germline V gene sequence: CDR1 SQVTM, CDR2 ANQGSEA. The V end lost 4 bases, the J end lost 4 bases, and 7 bases lay between the germline ends. The CDR3 has 11 amino acids. The CDR3 nucleotides are TGCAGCGTTGTCACAGCAGAGACCCAGTACTTC. It encodes CSVVTAETQYF.

This clonotype was observed a few times. This chain joins TRBV29-1 and TRBJ2-3; 7 bases map to TRBD1. Germline V gene data show CDR1 as SQVTM and CDR2 as ANQGSEA. The CDR3 totals 14 residues. V shed 1 base, J shed 2 bases, and the junction held 3 bases outside the gene matches. CDR3 sequence: CSVEAGQHTDTQYF. The CDR3 DNA sequence: TGCAGCGTTGAAGCGGGACAGCACACAGATACGCAGTATTTT.

The chain recombines TRBV20-1 with TRBJ2-5; the match to TRBD2 covers 7 bases. There are 13 residues in the CDR3. Germline CDR1 reads DFQATT; CDR2 reads SNEGSKA (reference sequence). After removal of 1 base from V and 5 bases from J, the junction contained 4 bases not matched to a gene. The CDR3 loop is CSARVGGTETQYF. The CDR3 DNA reads as TGCAGTGCTAGAGTCGGGGGGACGGAGACCCAGTACTTC.

The genes are TRBV24-1 and TRBJ2-3, with 10 positions matching TRBD1. V was clipped by 0 bases and J by 2 bases; unmatched bases: 4. This CDR3 contains 17 residues. Germline values: CDR1 KGHDR, CDR2 SFDVKD. The DNA of the CDR3 is TGTGCCACCAGTGATTTGGGGGACAGGGGCGACACAGATACGCAGTATTTT. This translates into CATSDLGDRGDTDTQYF.

Only a few counts were recorded for this clonotype. The CDR3 loop is CASSLGGRVEETQYF. The CDR3 region has the DNA TGTGCCAGCAGTTTAGGGGGGCGCGTAGAGGAGACCCAGTACTTC. The chain carries TRBV28 and TRBJ2-5; the D call may be TRBD1 or TRBD2 (6 bases each). Germline V gene lookup returns CDR1 MDHEN and CDR2 SYDVKM. Trimming took off 2 bases at V and 5 bases at J, with 15 bases between the two ends. This CDR3 has 15 residues.

This clonotype was picked up many times. The rearrangement links TRBV19 to TRBJ2-1; tentative D call: TRBD2 (7 bases). The CDR3 is 14 amino acids. Germline V gene lookup returns CDR1 LNHDA and CDR2 SQIVND (reference sequence). V gave up 6 bases and J gave up 8 bases, with 17 bases separating them. Here the CDR3 DNA reads TGTGCCAGTAGCCCTAGCGGACCAGGGGATGAGCAGTTCTTC. It yields the protein CASSPSGPGDEQFF.

As concerns this clonotype: This clone may be a read error of a much larger clone one base away. V is TRBV11-3 and J is TRBJ1-1; D perhaps matches TRBD1 (6 bases). This CDR3 comprises 12 residues. Looked up from germline, CDR1 is SGHNT and CDR2 is YENEEA. The CDR3 sequence: CAGSSEGGGPFF. The CDR3 region has the DNA TGTGCCGGCAGCTCGGAAGGGGGGGGCCCTTTCTTT.

This clonotype was counted only a few times. The chain joins TRBV27 to TRBJ2-1, with TRBD1 matching over 7 bases. Germline V lookup: CDR1 MNHEY, CDR2 SMNVEV (reference sequence). V shed 5 bases and J 11 bases; nucleotides not matched to a gene: 6. This CDR3 spans 12 amino acids. The CDR3 DNA reads TGTGCCAGCAGTCCTCTACAGGGGAAGCAGTTCTTC. It yields the protein CASSPLQGKQFF.

On this clonotype: This may arise from a read error, as a much more abundant clone is one base away. The J gene is TRBJ2-5, the V gene TRBV20-1; maybe TRBD2 (5 bases). The CDR3 contains 15 residues. The germline V gene has CDR1 DFQATT and CDR2 SNEGSKA (reference sequence). CDR3 coding DNA: TGCAGTGCTAGGGTGGACGTCGCGGGTCAAGAGATCCAGTACTTC. Protein sequence: CSARVDVAGQEIQYF.

This clonotype has more than one count but fewer than ten. The V call is TRBV7-8, the J call TRBJ2-2; TRBD1 matches 8 bases. Germline CDR1 reads SGHVS; CDR2 reads FQNEAQ. The CDR3 is 15 residues long. The J segment lost 4 bases and the V segment lost 8 bases, leaving 9 bases of the junction unmatched. The CDR3 nucleotides read TGTGCCAGCGGCACCCAGGGGGCGGGCACCGGGGAGCTGTTTTTT. The encoded protein is CASGTQGAGTGELFF.

This clonotype was picked up many times. The chain uses TRBV20-1 and TRBJ2-5; D may match TRBD1 or TRBD2 (7 bases each). Germline V gene sequence: CDR1 DFQATT, CDR2 SNEGSKA (reference sequence). The V gene lost 8 bases and the J gene lost 7 bases, with 23 bases spanning the gap. The CDR3 covers 14 residues. In nucleotides, the CDR3 is TGCAGTACCCCTCAGGGGGGGGGTCGAGGGACCCAGTACTTC. Its translation: CSTPQGGGRGTQYF.

This clonotype appeared many times. The chain joins TRBV28 to TRBJ1-6; D is possibly TRBD1 (5 bases). V was shortened by 5 bases and J by 7 bases, with 15 bases between the two germline ends. CDR1 and CDR2 (germline): MDHEN, SYDVKM. This CDR3 contains 15 residues. The CDR3 loop reads CASSGTYSGNSPLHF. The CDR3 DNA reads as TGTGCCAGCAGTGGGACTTATTCGGGGAATTCACCCCTCCACTTT.

This clonotype was picked up a small number of times. The genes are TRBV7-2 and TRBJ2-1; D not resolved. The CDR3 is made up of 15 amino acids. The V gene lost 1 base and the J gene lost 0 bases, with 7 bases spanning the gap. Germline values: CDR1 SGHTA, CDR2 FQGNSA. CDR3 sequence reads: CASSLVVSSYNEQFF. DNA of the CDR3: TGTGCCAGCAGCTTAGTGGTGAGCTCCTACAATGAGCAGTTCTTC.

This clonotype was detected many times. The chain carries TRBV28 and TRBJ2-1, with D perhaps TRBD2 (6 bases). CDR3 length equals 15 residues. Germline CDR1 reads MDHEN; CDR2 reads SYDVKM. Trimming removed 6 bases from V and 3 bases from J, with 15 bases in between. The CDR3 DNA follows: TGTGCCAGCAGGGGATTAGCGGTTATCTACAATGAGCAGTTCTTC. It is translated as CASRGLAVIYNEQFF.

This clonotype was recorded at least ten times. This chain uses TRBV20-1 with TRBJ2-2, with D uncertain. The CDR3 loop spans 13 amino acids. The V end lost 1 base, the J end lost 1 base, and 4 bases lay between the germline ends. The germline gives CDR1 DFQATT, CDR2 SNEGSKA (reference sequence). This CDR3 is CSARAGNTGELFF. The CDR3, as DNA: TGCAGTGCTAGAGCGGGGAACACCGGGGAGCTGTTTTTT.

This clonotype was counted ten times or more. The gene calls are TRBV7-9 and TRBJ1-5; the D is unclear. Trimming removed 5 bases at V and 5 bases at J, with 7 bases between. This CDR3 has 12 amino acids. Germline V CDR1 and CDR2: SEHNR, FQNEAQ (reference sequence). In DNA, the CDR3 is TGTGCCAGCAGCGGCACCGATCAGCCCCAGCATTTT. Its translation: CASSGTDQPQHF.

This clonotype was picked up a small number of times. CDR3 coding DNA: TGTGCCAGCAGCGTAGGAGAGGGAAACACCGGGGAGCTGTTTTTT. Translated, it gives CASSVGEGNTGELFF. The chain is built from TRBV9 and TRBJ2-2, with D possibly TRBD2 on 5 matching bases. Trimming took 0 bases from V and 2 from J, leaving 8 bases between them. Germline V gene sequence: CDR1 SGDLS, CDR2 YYNGEE. The CDR3 is 15 residues long. Combining the CDR3 with reference TRBV9 and TRBJ2-2 gives the whole variable domain DSGVTQTPKHLITATGQRVTLRCSPRSGDLSVYWYQQSLDQGLQFLIQYYNGEERAKGNILERFSAQQFPDLHSELNLSSLELGDSALYFCASSVGEGNTGELFFGEGSRLTVL.

There are many counts of this clonotype. The genes are TRBV7-2 and TRBJ2-1; 12 bases match TRBD1. Unmatched junction bases numbered 4, after V lost 4 bases and J lost 6 bases. Germline lookup yields CDR1 SGHTA and CDR2 FQGNSA. This CDR3 spans 15 amino acids. The CDR3 DNA follows: TGTGCCAGCAGCTCCGGGACAGGGGGCTTCAATGAGCAGTTCTTC. Protein sequence: CASSSGTGGFNEQFF.

The rearrangement links TRBV5-1 to TRBJ2-5; D might be TRBD1 (5 bases). The V end was cut by 4 bases, the J end by 4 bases, with 20 bases between. The CDR3 extends over 16 amino acids. Germline V gene data show CDR1 as SGHRS and CDR2 as YFSETQ. In DNA form, the CDR3 reads TGCGCCAGCAGCCGGCAGACAGCTATAAAGAGAGAGACCCAGTACTTC. It specifies CASSRQTAIKRETQYF.

This clonotype was counted many times. Here the CDR3 reads CASSLGGRGGYTF. The CDR3 DNA sequence: TGTGCCAGCAGTTTGGGGGGCAGGGGTGGCTACACCTTC. This chain connects TRBV27 to TRBJ1-2, with D maybe TRBD1 (6 bases). Germline V gene data show CDR1 as MNHEY and CDR2 as SMNVEV (reference sequence). The CDR3 totals 13 residues. V was cut by 3 bases and J by 7 bases, with 12 bases left in between.

Regarding this clonotype: Mismatch with germline at one junction end may stem from a read error. The chain couples TRBV4-1 to TRBJ1-3; no clear D gene. CDR1 and CDR2 from the germline V gene are MGHRA and YSYEKL. This CDR3 comprises 15 residues. CDR3 nucleotide sequence: TGCGCCAACAGCCAAGATAAAGGGCTCGGAAACACCATATATTTT. Its translation: CANSQDKGLGNTIYF.

This clonotype has just a few counts. The J gene is TRBJ1-4, the V gene TRBV4-1; D not certain. The V end lost 1 base, the J end lost 6 bases, and 27 bases lay between the germline ends. The germline CDR1 and CDR2 sequences are MGHRA and YSYEKL. This CDR3 is 20 amino acids long. The CDR3 nucleotides are TGCGCCAGCAGCCAAGCCTATCGGGGTGGAATCGGGTTAGGAGATGAAAAACTGTTTTTT. Its translation: CASSQAYRGGIGLGDEKLFF.

This clonotype was seen repeatedly, ten times or more. The gene calls are TRBV28 and TRBJ2-5; D is unclear. The CDR3 covers 14 residues. V was trimmed by 5 bases and J by 0 bases, leaving 10 bases between them. Germline V gene lookup returns CDR1 MDHEN and CDR2 SYDVKM. The CDR3 DNA reads TGTGCCAGCAGTCCAACAGCGTACCAAGAGACCCAGTACTTC. Protein: CASSPTAYQETQYF.

This clonotype was observed at least ten times. The V gene is TRBV28, the J gene TRBJ2-5; no definite D call. CDR3 length: 12 residues. Trimming removed 1 base at V and 4 bases at J, with 4 bases between. Germline CDR1 reads MDHEN; CDR2 reads SYDVKM. Written as DNA, the CDR3 is TGTGCCAGCAGTTTATTGTCAGAGACCCAGTACTTC. Translation: CASSLLSETQYF.

The rearrangement uses TRBV29-1 and TRBJ1-4; D is undetermined. This CDR3 is built from 11 residues. V was pared by 7 bases and J by 8 bases, with 11 bases between. CDR1 SQVTM and CDR2 ANQGSEA come from the germline V gene. In nucleotides, the CDR3 is TGCAGCGCAACCCTCCAGGAAAAACTGTTTTTT. Translated, it gives CSATLQEKLFF.